The 26 T cell receptor beta chains presented below share a single source sample, sequenced in a study of blood T cells in healthy people across ages. For the second PCR, which ran for roughly 7 to 11 cycles, a sample-barcoded 5' primer and a J-beta primer mix were used. TCRdb ran MiXCR on the 5' RACE reads and lists one entry per CDR3 protein. In the table there are 780,000 or so distinct CDR3 sequences, just over 55% of which are singletons. Sequences were obtained from blood. These receptors came from a middle-aged man in good health.

The rearrangement uses TRBV7-9 and TRBJ2-7; no firm D call. CDR3 length: 14 amino acids. Trimming took 5 bases from V and 2 from J, leaving 13 bases between them. The germline gives CDR1 SEHNR, CDR2 FQNEAQ (reference sequence). The CDR3 loop is CASSNSARAYEQYF. The CDR3 DNA reads as TGTGCCAGCAGCAACTCGGCTAGAGCCTACGAGCAGTACTTC.

The chain is built from TRBV28 and TRBJ2-6; D gene unclear. This CDR3 contains 16 residues. V was trimmed by 2 bases and J by 0 bases, leaving 8 bases between them. Germline loops: CDR1 MDHEN, CDR2 SYDVKM. CDR3 in amino acids: CASSLPTPSGANVLTF. CDR3 nucleotides: TGTGCCAGCAGTTTACCTACTCCCTCTGGGGCCAACGTCCTGACTTTC.

This clonotype was counted a few times. The CDR3 loop reads CAISGSSGREDSYEQYF. The CDR3 DNA is TGTGCCATCAGTGGTTCTAGCGGGAGGGAAGACTCCTACGAGCAGTACTTC. V and J are TRBV10-3 and TRBJ2-7, with 12 bases aligning to TRBD2. This CDR3 is built from 17 residues. The germline CDR1 and CDR2 sequences are ENHRY and SYGVKD. V was clipped by 4 bases and J by 0 bases; unmatched bases: 7.

The chain employs TRBV4-2 and TRBJ2-1; tentative D call: TRBD1 (6 bases). Germline CDR1 LGHNA, CDR2 YNFKEQ. Trimming removed 0 bases from V and 4 bases from J, with 25 bases in between. The CDR3 contains 20 residues. The CDR3 DNA reads TGTGCCAGCAGCCAAGAGCCGGGACAATCACCGGCGTCCTCTTACAATGAGCAGTTCTTC. Translation: CASSQEPGQSPASSYNEQFF.

The V and J genes are TRBV9 and TRBJ1-2, with D possibly TRBD1 on 6 matching bases. Germline V lookup: CDR1 SGDLS, CDR2 YYNGEE. V shed 4 bases and J shed 8 bases, with 24 bases lying between them. This CDR3 is 16 amino acids long. CDR3 residues: CASSQGPGQLRSGYTF. In nucleotides, the CDR3 is TGTGCCAGCAGCCAGGGTCCGGGACAACTAAGGTCCGGCTACACCTTC.

Concerning this clonotype itself: Germline is not matched at one junction end, which may reflect a read error. The rearrangement joins TRBV7-3 to TRBJ2-6; 8 nucleotides align to TRBD1. Germline V lookup: CDR1 SGHTA, CDR2 FQGTGA. The CDR3 runs to 17 residues. The CDR3 loop reads CASSLGDRGAGANVQTF. The CDR3 nucleotides are TGTGCCAGCAGCTTAGGAGACAGGGGAGCTGGGGCCAACGTCCAGACTTTC.

This chain connects TRBV20-1 to TRBJ2-7, with 11 positions matching TRBD1. With the DNA end fitting TRBJ2-5 better, the J assignment may be wrong. The CDR3 contains 15 residues. The germline CDR1 and CDR2 sequences are DFQATT and SNEGSKA (reference sequence). CDR3 sequence (DNA): TGCAGTGCTAGTCCCGGGACAGGGGGGGGAGAGACCCAGTACTTC. Its translation: CSASPGTGGGETQYF.

A single count supports this clonotype. This sequence joins TRBV7-2 and TRBJ2-1; 8 nucleotides align to TRBD2. J lost 3 bases, V lost 5 bases, and 12 bases had no gene match. The germline V gene encodes CDR1 SGHTA and CDR2 FQGNSA. This CDR3 contains 17 residues. CDR3 region: CASSHGAGGANYNEQFF. The CDR3 DNA reads TGTGCCAGCAGCCACGGGGCGGGAGGAGCTAACTACAATGAGCAGTTCTTC.

The chain combines TRBV12-3 or TRBV12-4 with TRBJ2-3, with D maybe TRBD2 (7 bases). The CDR3 is made up of 18 amino acids. V was trimmed by 4 bases and J by 2 bases, leaving 22 bases between them. CDR3 region: CASSSSGGSQGPTDTQYF. DNA of the CDR3: TGTGCCAGCAGTTCCTCGGGAGGTAGCCAGGGGCCCACAGATACGCAGTATTTT.

About this clonotype itself: The germline gene is not matched at one end of the junction; a read error may be the cause. The V call is TRBV7-2, the J call TRBJ2-1; no clear D. Germline CDR1 and CDR2: SGHTA and FQGNSA. The CDR3 has 12 residues. The CDR3 nucleotides are TGTGCCAGCAGCCTTTCCCTCGATGAGCGGTTCTTC. Amino acid sequence: CASSLSLDERFF.

The V and J genes are TRBV27 and TRBJ2-3; 15 nucleotides align to TRBD2. CDR1 and CDR2 (germline): MNHEY, SMNVEV (reference sequence). The CDR3 loop spans 18 amino acids. V lost 4 bases and J lost 4; bases outside the gene matches: 9. The CDR3 loop reads CASSSGLAGGGPADTQYF. DNA for the CDR3: TGTGCCAGCAGTTCCGGACTAGCGGGAGGGGGCCCGGCAGATACGCAGTATTTT.

In this sample, this clonotype turned up a few times. J is TRBJ2-1 and V is TRBV5-1; 16 bases map to TRBD2. Losses at the gene ends were 9 bases for V and 2 bases for J; bases not matched to a gene: 2. Germline V lookup: CDR1 SGHRS, CDR2 YFSETQ. The length of the CDR3 is 15 residues. This CDR3 reads CATGTSGGAYNEQFF. CDR3 nucleotides: TGCGCCACTGGGACTAGCGGGGGGGCCTACAATGAGCAGTTCTTC.

This chain joins TRBV4-1 and TRBJ2-1, with 7 bases matching TRBD2. Trimming cost V 4 bases and J 4 bases; bases outside gene matches: 7. Germline V lookup: CDR1 MGHRA, CDR2 YSYEKL. The CDR3 totals 15 residues. The CDR3 here is CASSLPGTTYNEQFF. Here the CDR3 DNA reads TGCGCCAGCAGCCTTCCCGGGACTACTTACAATGAGCAGTTCTTC.

The rearrangement joins TRBV6-1 to TRBJ2-3, with D perhaps TRBD1 or TRBD2 (5 bases each). The germline gives CDR1 MNHNS, CDR2 SASEGT. V gave up 8 bases and J gave up 1 base, with 25 bases separating them. This CDR3 is 18 amino acids long. CDR3 residues: CASYRGIWTTRGTDTQYF. The CDR3 DNA follows: TGTGCCAGCTACCGGGGCATATGGACAACCCGAGGCACAGATACGCAGTATTTT.

The rearrangement joins TRBV7-2 to TRBJ1-1; D is uncertain. Germline-derived CDR1 and CDR2 are SGHTA and FQGNSA. Trimming cost V 3 bases and J 4 bases, with 6 bases left between them. This CDR3 has 12 amino acids. The CDR3 sequence is CASSFYTTEAFF. The CDR3 DNA is TGTGCCAGCAGCTTTTACACCACTGAAGCTTTCTTT.

This clonotype was seen a handful of times. The V gene is TRBV25-1, the J gene TRBJ1-4; weak D call: TRBD1 (6 bases). Trimming removed 1 base at V and 8 bases at J, with 17 bases between. This CDR3 contains 16 residues. Germline values: CDR1 MGHDK, CDR2 SYGVNS. The CDR3 protein is CASSESLRGRNEKLFF. The CDR3 nucleotides read TGTGCCAGCAGTGAATCTCTGAGGGGGAGGAACGAAAAACTGTTTTTT.

This CDR3 reads CASSLHNDNQPQHF. CDR3 nucleotides: TGTGCCAGCAGCCTACATAACGACAATCAGCCCCAGCATTTT. The rearrangement links TRBV13 to TRBJ1-5; no reliable D call. The V end was cut by 5 bases, the J end by 3 bases, with 11 bases between. This CDR3 contains 14 residues. The germline V gene encodes CDR1 PRHDT and CDR2 FYEKMQ (reference sequence).

The table lists this clonotype with a count of one. This clone may be a read error of a much larger clone one base away. The V and J genes are TRBV29-1 and TRBJ1-1; D not resolved. In germline, CDR1 is SQVTM, CDR2 ANQGSEA. Between the trimmed V and J ends, which lost 5 bases and 5 bases, there was a span of 9 bases. This CDR3 is 11 amino acids long. CDR3 residues: CSVPVSTEAFF. Written as DNA, the CDR3 is TGCAGCGTTCCGGTTTCGACTGAAGCTTTCTTT.

Regarding this clonotype: One junction end disagrees with the germline gene, perhaps due to a read error. This chain connects TRBV7-9 to TRBJ2-4; tentatively, D is TRBD2 (5 bases). The germline V gene encodes CDR1 SEHNR and CDR2 FQNEAQ (reference sequence). The CDR3 loop spans 15 amino acids. The CDR3 sequence is CASSLEPGKGETQSF. CDR3 coding DNA: TGTGCCAGCAGCTTAGAGCCGGGGAAGGGAGAGACCCAGTCCTTC.

The CDR3 DNA sequence: TGCGCCAGCAGCTTGGAAGGGCGGGACACCGGGGAGCTGTTTTTT. Translated: CASSLEGRDTGELFF. The chain couples TRBV5-1 to TRBJ2-2, with a possible D match to TRBD2 (5 bases). Germline-derived CDR1 and CDR2 are SGHRS and YFSETQ. V lost 0 bases to trimming and J lost 3 bases, with 9 bases between them. The CDR3 has 15 residues.

J is TRBJ2-3 and V is TRBV27; D not certain. Trimming pared 2 bases from V and 3 bases from J, leaving 9 bases between. Germline assignment: CDR1 MNHEY and CDR2 SMNVEV (reference sequence). The length of the CDR3 is 14 residues. The CDR3 region has the DNA TGTGCCAGCAGTTTACTGCCGGGTACAGATACGCAGTATTTT. The encoded protein is CASSLLPGTDTQYF.

This clonotype has more than one count but fewer than ten. The rearrangement joins TRBV7-8 to TRBJ2-2; 8 bases are shared with TRBD2. From germline, CDR1 is SGHVS and CDR2 FQNEAQ. CDR3 length equals 13 residues. Trimming took 9 bases from V and 4 from J; bases not matched to a gene: 4. The CDR3 bases are TGTGCCAGTACCCGGGGGGGCACCGGGGAGCTGTTTTTT. This encodes CASTRGGTGELFF. Full variable domain (missing parts from reference TRBV7-8 and TRBJ2-2): GAGVSQSPRYKVAKRGQDVALRCDPISGHVSLFWYQQALGQGPEFLTYFQNEAQLDKSGLPSDRFFAERPEGSVSTLKIQRTQQEDSAVYLCASTRGGTGELFFGEGSRLTVL.

This chain uses TRBV27 with TRBJ2-5, with D unresolved. V lost 3 bases and J 0 bases, leaving 14 bases between the germline ends. Germline V gene lookup returns CDR1 MNHEY and CDR2 SMNVEV (reference sequence). This CDR3 comprises 16 residues. The CDR3 reads CASSFGPYSDQETQYF. CDR3 bases: TGTGCCAGCAGTTTCGGCCCCTATTCAGACCAAGAGACCCAGTACTTC.

This sequence joins TRBV28 and TRBJ2-3; TRBD2 is a possible D gene (7 bases). CDR1 and CDR2 (germline): MDHEN, SYDVKM. CDR3 size: 15 residues. With 5 bases removed from V and 5 bases from J, the gap between germline ends came to 17 bases. CDR3 region: CASSRRGGAIDTQYF. The CDR3 region has the DNA TGTGCCAGCAGTAGAAGGGGGGGGGCGATAGATACGCAGTATTTT.

The chain is built from TRBV7-9 and TRBJ2-3; D not resolved. The germline CDR1 and CDR2 sequences are SEHNR and FQNEAQ (reference sequence). CDR3 length: 12 residues. V lost 0 bases to trimming and J lost 7 bases, with 5 bases between them. The DNA for the CDR3 is TGTGCCAGCAGCTTAGCAGGGCATACGCAGTATTTT. Its protein is CASSLAGHTQYF.

V gene TRBV6-1 combines with J gene TRBJ1-6; the match to TRBD1 covers 7 bases. Per germline, CDR1 MNHNS and CDR2 SASEGT. The CDR3 has 19 amino acids. V was clipped by 2 bases and J by 5 bases; unmatched bases: 15. CDR3 nucleotides: TGTGCCAGCAGTGAAAAGGAAGGGGGCTGGTGGAGTAATAATTCACCCCTCCACTTT. Translating gives CASSEKEGGWWSNNSPLHF.